This T cell receptor beta chain was found in a study of graft-versus-host responses after intestinal transplantation. Across the whole study: Grafts were multivisceral, liver-intestinal, or isolated intestinal. Each patient got anti-thymocyte globulin induction, then tacrolimus and steroids for roughly 3 years.

The CDR3 length is 18 residues. CDR1 and CDR2 from the germline V gene are SGHVS and FQNEAQ. V was clipped by 5 bases and J by 2 bases; unmatched bases: 12. The method was immunoSEQ multiplex PCR; TCRdb's version includes in-frame clones alone and lacks a portion of them. The sample lists some 15,000 clones, around 96% occurring once. The clonotype was recovered from a human patient who received an intestinal transplant, so some T cells may come from the graft donor. The chain is built from TRBV7-8 and TRBJ2-3, with 11 bases identical to TRBD2. Sample: PBMCs, taken 9 days after transplant. The CDR3 DNA sequence: TGTGCCAGCAGCGCCCCCTCAGGGACTAGCGGACTCACAGATACGCAGTATTTT. Its translation is CASSAPSGTSGLTDTQYF.